This TCR beta chain originates from a study of T cells in Graves' hyperthyroidism and ophthalmopathy. General study findings and limits: Using 13 V-J features, a model discriminated ophthalmopathy from stable hyperthyroidism.

TCR beta CDR3 sequences were amplified from RNA transcripts. First-round RT-PCR with HTBI primers amplified the TCR CDR3 region. Using its own MiXCR run on the multiplex PCR reads, TCRdb lists one record per CDR3 protein. The table records 600,000 to 750,000 distinct CDR3 sequences, approximately 15% of them present only once. The V end was cut by 2 bases, the J end by 1 base, with 9 bases between. This CDR3 has 14 residues. Germline V gene data show CDR1 as MNHEY and CDR2 as SVGAGI. This clonotype showed up many times. Its antigen is not known. The rearrangement uses TRBV6-5 and TRBJ2-7; the D is unclear. The receptor was isolated from a man aged 50 or older with Graves' hyperthyroidism. Sample: blood. Here the CDR3 reads CASSYATDSYEQYF. The CDR3 DNA reads TGTGCCAGCAGTTACGCGACTGATTCCTACGAGCAGTACTTC.